The present entry profiles one TCR beta chain with its context. The antigen remains undetermined. V lost 1 base, J lost 2 bases, and 8 bases stayed unmatched. Germline V gives CDR1 MGHRA, CDR2 YSYEKL. This CDR3 spans 16 amino acids. TCRdb redid the calling of the 5' RACE reads with MiXCR, one entry per CDR3 protein. The sample holds under 300,000 distinct CDR3 sequences, roughly 18% seen once. This record belongs to a study of CD8 T cells in ankylosing spondylitis. Overall study results and limits: What appeared characteristic of ankylosing spondylitis blood was a TCR beta motif of fewer than ten highly homologous variants. Reportedly, significant enrichment of disease-linked clones occurred in matched ankylosing spondylitis synovial fluid. In synovial fluid and blood from reactive arthritis, some motif variants were previously reported.

The sequencing sample was made of blood, either unsorted or a sorted T cell fraction (not recorded which). The rearrangement joins TRBV4-1 to TRBJ2-7; 7 bases are shared with TRBD2. The clonotype was recovered from a male donor with ankylosing spondylitis or in good health (not recorded which). Here the CDR3 DNA reads TGCGCCAGCAGCCAAGGGGGGTTAGCGGGCACCTACGAGCAGTACTTC. This sequence encodes CASSQGGLAGTYEQYF.